The 12 T cell receptor beta chains reported below all come from one sample, sequenced in a study of T cell responses to AZD1222 COVID-19 vaccine. TCRdb keeps only in-frame clones here, not all; method: immunoSEQ multiplex PCR. Here the sample spans about 39,000 clones, just over 85% being singletons. Specimen: peripheral blood, collected 28 days after the second dose of the MenACWY control vaccine. The receptors shown here come from an adult who received the MenACWY meningococcal vaccine as a control.

This clone showed up just once. J is TRBJ2-5 and V is TRBV11-2; D uncertain. The CDR3 is 11 residues long. Germline V CDR1 and CDR2: SGHAT, FQNNGV. With 0 bases removed from V and 5 bases from J, the gap between germline ends came to 1 base. Here the CDR3 reads CASSLEETQYF. CDR3 nucleotide sequence: TGTGCCAGCAGCTTAGAGGAGACCCAGTACTTC.

The rearrangement joins TRBV19 to TRBJ1-3, with D possibly matching TRBD1 (5 bases). The V end lost 3 bases, the J end lost 7 bases, and 16 bases lay between the germline ends. Germline V gene lookup returns CDR1 LNHDA and CDR2 SQIVND (reference sequence). The CDR3 runs 15 residues. The CDR3 DNA follows: TGTGCCAGTAGTATCGACAGCGGCCGGATCAACACCATATATTTT. Its translation: CASSIDSGRINTIYF.

The V call is TRBV11-2, the J call TRBJ2-5; D may be TRBD2 (5 bases). This CDR3 region has 14 residues. Germline values: CDR1 SGHAT, CDR2 FQNNGV. Trimming shortened V by 4 bases and J by 5 bases, and 14 bases separated the two germline ends. The CDR3 nucleotides read TGTGCCAGCAGCTCCTTCGGGGTTATGGAGACCCAGTACTTC. Amino acids: CASSSFGVMETQYF.

The genes are TRBV7-9 and TRBJ2-7; D perhaps matches TRBD2 (6 bases). Trimming took off 5 bases at V and 3 bases at J, with 11 bases between the two ends. This CDR3 spans 13 amino acids. The germline V gene has CDR1 SEHNR and CDR2 FQNEAQ (reference sequence). In DNA, the CDR3 is TGTGCCAGCAGCACCGGGACTGGCTACGAGCAGTACTTC. Translating gives CASSTGTGYEQYF.

This clone was counted a single time. This chain connects TRBV12-1 to TRBJ2-3; the DNA was not used to check the table's D call, TRBD2. TRBV12-1 is designated a pseudogene. CDR3 size: 16 residues. The CDR3 sequence is CASSWGGLAGSDTQYF. The CDR3 coding sequence is TGTGCCAGCAGCTGGGGGGGACTAGCGGGGTCTGATACGCAGTATTTT.

The V call is TRBV29-1, the J call TRBJ2-5, with D possibly being TRBD1 (5 bases). With 4 bases removed from V and 5 bases from J, the gap between germline ends came to 23 bases. This CDR3 spans 16 amino acids. CDR1 and CDR2 (germline): SQVTM, ANQGSEA. The CDR3 DNA follows: TGCAGCGTTGGAACCGGGCCAACCGCCTGGGGCGAGACCCAGTACTTC. This translates into CSVGTGPTAWGETQYF.

In DNA form, the CDR3 reads TGTGCCATCAGTGAGGAATTACCGGATTCACCCCTCCACTTT. Amino acid sequence: CAISEELPDSPLHF. V gene TRBV10-3 combines with J gene TRBJ1-6; D is unclear. Looked up from germline, CDR1 is ENHRY and CDR2 is SYGVKD. CDR3 length equals 14 residues. The germline V and J ends were trimmed by 2 bases and 8 bases, with 10 bases remaining between them.

This rearrangement joins TRBV12-2 to TRBJ2-1; TRBD1 is the table's D call and was not checked against the DNA. TRBV12-2 is described as a pseudogene. This CDR3 is 16 amino acids long. The DNA for the CDR3 is TGTGCAAGTCGCTTAACAGGGGGACTAAGCTACAATGAGCAGTTCTTC. Translated: CASRLTGGLSYNEQFF.

This chain links TRBV27 with TRBJ2-6; 7 bases align to TRBD2. The CDR3 length is 19 residues. Losses at the gene ends were 4 bases for V and 2 bases for J; bases not matched to a gene: 14. From germline, CDR1 is MNHEY and CDR2 SMNVEV (reference sequence). CDR3 in amino acids: CASSSPRGREGTGANVLTF. The CDR3 coding sequence is TGTGCCAGCAGTTCGCCGCGAGGGAGGGAGGGGACTGGGGCCAACGTCCTGACTTTC.

V is TRBV9 and J is TRBJ2-5, with D possibly being TRBD1 (7 bases). The CDR3 loop spans 14 amino acids. The V gene's germline CDR1 is SGDLS and CDR2 YYNGEE. V lost 4 bases and J lost 3, with 13 bases in between. The CDR3 region has the DNA TGTGCCAGCAGCTCCCAGGGGGGTAAAGAGACCCAGTACTTC. It specifies CASSSQGGKETQYF.

The gene calls are TRBV28 and TRBJ1-2, with TRBD1 as a possible D gene (5 bases). Trimming removed 3 bases from V and 4 bases from J, with 15 bases in between. This CDR3 region has 15 residues. The germline V gene has CDR1 MDHEN and CDR2 SYDVKM. The CDR3 coding sequence is TGTGCCAGCAGTTTGTTCTGGGCAGGGTCCTATGGCTACACCTTC. Translation: CASSLFWAGSYGYTF.

This clone was counted between two and nine times. The V and J genes are TRBV7-9 and TRBJ1-2; D is ambiguous. Trimming took 6 bases from V and 3 from J, leaving 14 bases between them. Germline CDR1 and CDR2: SEHNR and FQNEAQ (reference sequence). The CDR3 has 14 amino acids. In nucleotides, the CDR3 is TGTGCCAGCAGTGGCGATACAGCCTACTATGGCTACACCTTC. Its protein is CASSGDTAYYGYTF.